This is a list of T cell receptor beta chains from one sample in a study of CD8 T cells in ankylosing spondylitis. MiXCR, run by TCRdb on the 5' RACE reads, gives a single entry per CDR3 protein. The sample records 100,000 to 150,000 distinct CDR3 sequences, roughly a tenth being singletons. Sequenced input: blood, either unsorted or a sorted T cell fraction (not recorded which). These receptors came from a male donor with ankylosing spondylitis or in good health (not recorded which). Each CDR3 is given with its conserved first and last residue. Each record gives: CDR3 DNA, CDR3 protein, D gene, clone size, V gene, J gene. The D gene is left open where the match is weak. Clone size is stated in some rows and not others, as once, few, many or a class when expanded.

TGCAGTGCTAGAGAACCTGTGGGAGGGCCGGATACGCAGTATTTT,CSAREPVGGPDTQYF,TRBD2,few,TRBV20-1,TRBJ2-3
TGTGCCAGTTCGGGACTAGCGGGAGACGAGCAGTACTTC,CASSGLAGDEQYF,TRBD2,few,TRBV10-3,TRBJ2-7
TGCAGTGCTAGAGATCTAGCGGAGAACACCGGGGAGCTGTTTTTT,CSARDLAENTGELFF,TRBD2,NA,TRBV20-1,TRBJ2-2
TGTGCCAGCAGCGTTAGCGGGAACTCCTACAATGAGCAGTTCTTC,CASSVSGNSYNEQFF,TRBD2,NA,TRBV9,TRBJ2-1
TGTGCCAGCAGCTTATTCGGCGGAAACACCGGGGAGCTGTTTTTT,CASSLFGGNTGELFF,NA,many,TRBV7-2,TRBJ2-2
TGCAGCGTCCGACTGGGGCCCTACGAGCAGTACTTC,CSVRLGPYEQYF,NA,many,TRBV29-1,TRBJ2-7
TGTGCCAGCAGCTTATCGGGGGGAGGGACTGAAGCTTTCTTT,CASSLSGGGTEAFF,NA,NA,TRBV7-3,TRBJ1-1
TGCAGCGTTGCCAGGGACCTAAATCAGCCCCAGCATTTT,CSVARDLNQPQHF,NA,many,TRBV29-1,TRBJ1-5
TGTGCCAGCAGCCACGCGAACAATGAGCAGTTCTTC,CASSHANNEQFF,NA,many,TRBV11-1,TRBJ2-1
TGTGCCACCAGCAGAGCTGGACAACGCACAGATACGCAGTATTTT,CATSRAGQRTDTQYF,NA,few,TRBV15,TRBJ2-3
TGCGCCAGCACCCCCGGACAGAACACCGGGGAGCTGTTTTTT,CASTPGQNTGELFF,NA,few,TRBV5-1,TRBJ2-2
TGTGCCAGCAGCCCTCCGACAGGGGGTCAAGAGACCCAGTACTTC,CASSPPTGGQETQYF,TRBD1,many,TRBV9,TRBJ2-5
TGTGCCAGCAGCCAAGCGGGAGGGCCTGTCGATGAGCAGTTCTTC,CASSQAGGPVDEQFF,TRBD2,few,TRBV11-1,TRBJ2-1
TGCGCCAGCAGCCAAATGCATCTGGGGATCACCTCTGGAAACACCATATATTTT,CASSQMHLGITSGNTIYF,NA,many,TRBV4-1,TRBJ1-3
TGTGCCAGCAGGAGGGCAGGGGCGGTTTCCCCAGAGACCCAGTACTTC,CASRRAGAVSPETQYF,NA,NA,TRBV25-1,TRBJ2-5
TGTGCCAGTAGTTCCCCGACAGGGGGCTTCACCGGCGGAGAGACCCAGTACTTC,CASSSPTGGFTGGETQYF,TRBD1,NA,TRBV19,TRBJ2-5
TGCAGTGCTAGAGCTTTCCGGGAGACCCAGTACTTC,CSARAFRETQYF,NA,many,TRBV20-1,TRBJ2-5
TGTGCCAGCAGTCTAAGCTCTGGGGCCAACGTCCTGACTTTC,CASSLSSGANVLTF,NA,many,TRBV6-1,TRBJ2-6
TGCAGCGTTGGACTAGCGGGAAGGAATGAGCAGTTCTTC,CSVGLAGRNEQFF,TRBD2,few,TRBV29-1,TRBJ2-1
TGTGCCAGCAGTGCCGGGACAGGGGGCGCCTATGGCTACACCTTC,CASSAGTGGAYGYTF,TRBD1,many,TRBV6-1,TRBJ1-2